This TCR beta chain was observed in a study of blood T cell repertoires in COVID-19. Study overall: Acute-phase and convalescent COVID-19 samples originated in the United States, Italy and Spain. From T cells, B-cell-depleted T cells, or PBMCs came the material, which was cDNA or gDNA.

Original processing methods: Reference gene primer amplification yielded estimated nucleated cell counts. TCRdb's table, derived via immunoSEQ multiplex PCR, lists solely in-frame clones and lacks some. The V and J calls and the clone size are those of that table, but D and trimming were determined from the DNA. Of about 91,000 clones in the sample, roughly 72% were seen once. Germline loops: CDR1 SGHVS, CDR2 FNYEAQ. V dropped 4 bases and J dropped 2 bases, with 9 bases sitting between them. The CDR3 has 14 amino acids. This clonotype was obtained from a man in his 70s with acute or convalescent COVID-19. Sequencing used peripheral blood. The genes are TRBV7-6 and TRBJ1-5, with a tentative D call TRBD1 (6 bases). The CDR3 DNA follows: TGTGCCAGCAGCTCAGGGGAGCGCAATCAGCCCCAGCATTTT. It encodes CASSSGERNQPQHF.